This record concerns one T cell receptor beta chain sequence. Its antigen is unknown. It is likely a read error, because the conserved phenylalanine at the end of the CDR3 is missing. No DNA is shown, since the ends of the CDR3 on it are uncertain; the CDR3 is the one TCRdb lists. CDR3 regions of TCR beta were amplified from RNA transcripts. The authors performed first-round RT-PCR with HTBI primers and then a second-round multiplex PCR. TCRdb passed the multiplex PCR reads through MiXCR, listing each CDR3 protein once. The data show more than 45,000 distinct CDR3 sequences, 50% to 65% seen once. The CDR3 is 13 residues long, counting both termini. Germline CDR1 SGDLS, CDR2 YYNGEE. This sample was taken from a study of Graves' ophthalmopathy and Graves' hyperthyroidism. Study-wide findings and caveats: Cross-validated, the 13-signature model showed 87.88%/81.08% sensitivity/specificity, and 80%/75% in the test set.

Sequencing used peripheral blood. This chain links TRBV9 with TRBJ1-3. The sequence derives from an adult man with Graves' ophthalmopathy. The CDR3 loop reads CASSESSGNTIYY.